The next 16 T cell receptor beta chains were all read from a single sample in a study of molecular identifiers for immune sequencing clone quantification. TCRdb re-called the PCR reads with MiXCR, one entry per CDR3 protein. The table has 85,000 to 90,000 distinct CDR3 sequences, 25% seen once. Sequencing was done on a sample of naive CD8+ T cells from blood, with Jurkat cell RNA spiked in. Subset here: FACS-sorted CD8+CD4-CCR7+CD45RA+ naive T cells. Source of these receptors: a human donor in good health. Some libraries in this study had Jurkat cell RNA spiked in.

This sequence joins TRBV30 and TRBJ1-2; no firm D call. The CDR3 contains 13 residues. Trimming pared 3 bases from V and 4 bases from J, leaving 12 bases between. Germline V gives CDR1 GTSNPN, CDR2 SVGIG (reference sequence). The DNA of the CDR3 is TGTGCCTGGAGCGGGGATTTGGTCTATGGCTACACCTTC. Translation gives CAWSGDLVYGYTF.

This clonotype was observed at least ten times. The CDR3 nucleotides are TGCAGTGCTAGAAGACAGGGCCTTAATGAAAAACTGTTTTTT. This sequence encodes CSARRQGLNEKLFF. This chain connects TRBV20-1 to TRBJ1-4, with 7 bases fitting TRBD1. CDR1 DFQATT and CDR2 SNEGSKA come from the germline V gene (reference sequence). Trimming took 2 bases from V and 4 from J; bases not matched to a gene: 4. CDR3 length equals 14 residues.

J is TRBJ2-2 and V is TRBV5-4, with 9 nucleotides matching TRBD1. Per the germline V gene, CDR1 is SGHNT and CDR2 is YYREEE (reference sequence). The CDR3 contains 19 residues. J gave up 1 base and V 0 bases, and 10 bases lay outside the gene matches. CDR3 sequence reads: CASSLEQGAEGMNTGELFF. Written as DNA, the CDR3 is TGTGCCAGCAGCTTGGAACAGGGGGCGGAAGGAATGAACACCGGGGAGCTGTTTTTT. Filled out from reference TRBV5-4 and TRBJ2-2, the complete variable domain reads ETGVTQSPTHLIKTRGQQVTLRCSSQSGHNTVSWYQQALGQGPQFIFQYYREEENGRGNFPPRFSGLQFPNYSSELNVNALELDDSALYLCASSLEQGAEGMNTGELFFGEGSRLTVL.

This clonotype has a handful of counts. A much larger clonotype is one base distant, so this may be a read error. This rearrangement joins TRBV9 to TRBJ1-1, with D possibly being TRBD1 (6 bases). CDR1 is SGDLS, CDR2 YYNGEE, per germline. The CDR3 totals 15 residues. The chain's CDR3 is CASSALAGAHTEAYF. The CDR3 DNA reads as TGTGCCAGCAGCGCGTTGGCGGGGGCCCATACTGAAGCTTACTTT.

The rearrangement uses TRBV7-9 and TRBJ2-7; TRBD2 aligns across 10 bases. The V gene end was trimmed by 8 bases and the J gene end by 6 bases; junction bases not matched to a gene: 7. CDR1 is SEHNR, CDR2 FQNEAQ, per germline (reference sequence). The CDR3 spans 13 residues. The CDR3 DNA reads TGTGCCAGCCAGGGTAGCGGGGGGCTCGAGCAGTACTTC. It translates to CASQGSGGLEQYF.

Ten or more counts support this clonotype. The V call is TRBV30, the J call TRBJ2-7; TRBD1 or TRBD2 may be the D gene (5 bases each). Trimming left V 4 bases short and J 4 bases short, with 8 bases between. Germline V lookup: CDR1 GTSNPN, CDR2 SVGIG (reference sequence). The CDR3 is 11 residues long. As DNA, the CDR3 is TGTGCCTGGATCGGGACGTACGAGCAGTACTTC. It yields the protein CAWIGTYEQYF.

This clonotype was detected only once. A read error may produce the germline difference seen at one junction end. The chain joins TRBV27 to TRBJ1-2; TRBD1 is a possible D gene (6 bases). CDR3 length: 14 amino acids. Germline CDR1 and CDR2: MNHEY and SMNVEV (reference sequence). Here the CDR3 DNA reads TGTGCCGGCAGTTTACTGGGGGCCGGCTATGGCTACACCTTC. It specifies CAGSLLGAGYGYTF.

CDR3 in DNA: TGTGCCAGCAGTGAAGGACCGGGACAGATTTTACCTAGCAATCAGCCCCAGCATTTT. This encodes CASSEGPGQILPSNQPQHF. The chain combines TRBV2 with TRBJ1-5, with 7 positions matching TRBD1. V dropped 1 base and J dropped 0; count of bases not matched to a gene: 12. Germline V lookup: CDR1 SNHLY, CDR2 FYNNEI. The length of the CDR3 is 19 residues.

This clonotype was seen a few times. V gene TRBV20-1 combines with J gene TRBJ2-7; 9 positions match TRBD2. V shed 5 bases, J shed 3 bases, and the junction held 8 bases outside the gene matches. This CDR3 region has 14 residues. Germline CDR1 DFQATT, CDR2 SNEGSKA (reference sequence). DNA of the CDR3: TGCAGTGCTGTTAGCGGGAGAATTTACTACGAGCAGTACTTC. It translates to CSAVSGRIYYEQYF.

This clonotype has ten or more counts. The chain uses TRBV5-1 and TRBJ1-2; unclear D gene. Germline CDR1 is SGHRS and CDR2 is YFSETQ. This CDR3 region has 12 residues. Trimming shortened V by 0 bases and J by 4 bases, and 4 bases separated the two germline ends. As DNA, the CDR3 is TGCGCCAGCAGCTTGGATGGCTATGGCTACACCTTC. Amino acids: CASSLDGYGYTF. The whole variable domain, filled in from reference TRBV5-1 and TRBJ1-2, reads KAGVTQTPRYLIKTRGQQVTLSCSPISGHRSVSWYQQTPGQGLQFLFEYFSETQRNKGNFPGRFSGRQFSNSRSEMNVSTLELGDSALYLCASSLDGYGYTFGSGTRLTVV.

With regard to this clonotype: This sequence may be a read error, since a much larger clone differs from it by one base. The rearrangement links TRBV6-1 to TRBJ2-2, with a tentative D call TRBD1 (5 bases). The CDR3 covers 17 residues. Germline V CDR1 and CDR2: MNHNS, SASEGT. Trimming removed 5 bases from V and 5 bases from J, with 21 bases in between. The CDR3 DNA sequence: TGTGCCAGCAGTACACCTAACAGGAAAGAAGGTACCGGGGAGCTGTTTTTT. Its translation: CASSTPNRKEGTGELFF.

V and J are TRBV14 and TRBJ2-3; no clear D gene. Germline V gives CDR1 SGHDN, CDR2 FVKESK. V lost 0 bases to trimming and J lost 9 bases, with 13 bases between them. This CDR3 region has 14 residues. The CDR3 sequence is CASSQESLVGTQYF. Here the CDR3 DNA reads TGTGCCAGCAGCCAAGAATCTCTCGTCGGAACGCAGTATTTT.

This rearrangement joins TRBV7-2 to TRBJ2-7; weak D call: TRBD1 (6 bases). The V and J ends lost 3 bases and 3 bases respectively, with 12 bases between them. Per the germline V gene, CDR1 is SGHTA and CDR2 is FQGNSA. The CDR3 is made up of 14 amino acids. DNA for the CDR3: TGTGCCAGCAGCTTGTTGCCAGGGGTCTACGAGCAGTACTTC. The encoded protein is CASSLLPGVYEQYF.

In its sample, this clonotype was seen once. Given a much more abundant clone one base away, this may be a read error. The V call is TRBV2, the J call TRBJ1-5; a possible D gene is TRBD1 (6 bases). This CDR3 is built from 19 residues. Between the trimmed V and J ends, which lost 3 bases and 0 bases, there was a span of 21 bases. Germline lookup yields CDR1 SNHLY and CDR2 FYNNEI. The CDR3 sequence: CASSDWGGPYSPSNQPQHF. As DNA, the CDR3 is TGTGCCAGCAGTGATTGGGGGGGGCCCTACTCCCCTAGCAATCAGCCCCAGCATTTT.

About this clonotype: A read error is possible here, since a much larger clone lies one base away. The CDR3 nucleotides are TGCAGCGTTGAAGAAACCGGGTTGAACACCAGGGAGCTGTTTTTT. Protein product: CSVEETGLNTRELFF. This chain joins TRBV29-1 and TRBJ2-2; D gene unclear. The CDR3 consists of 15 residues. Germline V CDR1 and CDR2: SQVTM, ANQGSEA.

For this clonotype: Here the CDR3 omits its conserved ending phenylalanine or tryptophan, so a read error is the likely source. This chain joins TRBV7-8 and TRBJ2-1; D gene ambiguous. This CDR3 spans 15 amino acids. V lost 7 bases, J lost 0 bases, and 13 bases lay in between. CDR1 SGHVS and CDR2 FQNEAQ come from the germline V gene. CDR3 sequence reads: CASTWAGSSYNEQFI. Written as DNA, the CDR3 is TGTGCCAGCACCTGGGCCGGAAGCTCCTACAATGAGCAGTTCATC.